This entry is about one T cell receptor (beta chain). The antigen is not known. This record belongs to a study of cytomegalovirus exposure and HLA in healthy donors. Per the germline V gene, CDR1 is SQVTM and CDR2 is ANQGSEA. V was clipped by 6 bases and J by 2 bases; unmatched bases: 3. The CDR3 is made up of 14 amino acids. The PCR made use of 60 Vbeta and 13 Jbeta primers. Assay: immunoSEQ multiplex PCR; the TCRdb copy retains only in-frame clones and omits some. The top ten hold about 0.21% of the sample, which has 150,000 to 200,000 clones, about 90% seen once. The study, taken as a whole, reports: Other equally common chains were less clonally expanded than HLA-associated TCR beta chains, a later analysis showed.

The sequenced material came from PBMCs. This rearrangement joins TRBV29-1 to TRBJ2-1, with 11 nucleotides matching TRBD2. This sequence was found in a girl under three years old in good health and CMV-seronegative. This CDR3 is CSVELAGAYNEQFF. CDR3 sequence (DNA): TGCAGCGTAGAACTAGCGGGGGCCTACAATGAGCAGTTCTTC.